This T cell receptor beta chain was sequenced during a study of shared clonotypes between healthy human individuals. At the level of the study: Each donor contributed plates that comprised three CD4 naive, three CD4 memory, two CD8 naive and one CD8 memory.

A deep-level run was used for the assay. Across several immunoSEQ plates, the genomic DNA of each subset was split evenly. Sorted subsets were amplified in replicate PCRs using around 220 ng DNA, some 31,000 T cell genomes. Sequenced by immunoSEQ multiplex PCR; TCRdb stores in-frame clones only, minus some. The sample lists roughly 1,600,000 clones, about 98.5% seen once, with under 0.45% in the top ten. This CDR3 is 12 amino acids long. Trimming took 7 bases from V and 9 from J; bases not matched to a gene: 8. Germline V gene data show CDR1 as SQVTM and CDR2 as ANQGSEA. Material for sequencing was naive CD4+ T cells sorted from blood. Subset specified: CD45RA+ positively selected. The V call is TRBV29-1, the J call TRBJ2-1; 8 bases map to TRBD1. The TCR originated in a man aged 25 to 40 in good health. Written as DNA, the CDR3 is TGCAGCGCCCGACAGGGGTGGATTGAGCAGTTCTTC. Its translation is CSARQGWIEQFF.